Below are 31 T cell receptor beta chains sequenced from a single sample in a study of T cell repertoires in cytomegalovirus infection. TCRdb processed the reads anew with MiXCR; each CDR3 protein has one entry. The sample contains 150,000 to 200,000 distinct CDR3 sequences, approximately 19% of which appear only once. Sequenced material: PBMCs. Every receptor here comes from a human donor in good health (CMV status not recorded). Some clones in this sample may be carry-over from other donors' samples.

This clonotype was seen more than once but under ten times. The rearrangement uses TRBV20-1 and TRBJ2-5, with 13 bases identical to TRBD2. The ends lost 6 bases at V and 2 bases at J; junction bases unmatched: 6. Germline loops: CDR1 DFQATT, CDR2 SNEGSKA (reference sequence). The CDR3 extends over 15 amino acids. CDR3 in DNA: TGCAGTGCCAACCCGACTAGCGGGAGGCAAGAGACCCAGTACTTC. Protein sequence: CSANPTSGRQETQYF.

This chain joins TRBV20-1 and TRBJ2-3, with D unresolved. With 2 bases removed from V and 2 bases from J, the gap between germline ends came to 8 bases. This CDR3 has 13 residues. The germline gives CDR1 DFQATT, CDR2 SNEGSKA (reference sequence). In nucleotides, the CDR3 is TGCAGTGCTAGAACAGCCCCCACAGATACGCAGTATTTT. Translating gives CSARTAPTDTQYF.

The chain is built from TRBV7-9 and TRBJ2-3; D might be TRBD1 or TRBD2, each matching 5 bases. Trimming took off 5 bases at V and 4 bases at J, with 19 bases between the two ends. The CDR3 has 16 amino acids. Germline values: CDR1 SEHNR, CDR2 FQNEAQ (reference sequence). CDR3 nucleotide sequence: TGTGCCAGCAGCCCCTGGGACGGCGTACTCGCAGATACGCAGTATTTT. This translates into CASSPWDGVLADTQYF.

This chain joins TRBV18 and TRBJ2-2; D unclear. V lost 5 bases to trimming and J lost 0 bases, with 10 bases between them. This CDR3 spans 15 amino acids. Germline values: CDR1 KGHSH, CDR2 LQKENI. The CDR3 DNA reads as TGTGCCAGCTCAGTATCGAGCTCGAACACCGGGGAGCTGTTTTTT. Translated: CASSVSSSNTGELFF.

This clonotype occurred a few times. The chain couples TRBV27 to TRBJ1-6; D is uncertain. CDR1 is MNHEY, CDR2 SMNVEV, per germline (reference sequence). This CDR3 contains 13 residues. V dropped 6 bases and J dropped 2 bases, with 5 bases sitting between them. CDR3 region: CASSLTYNSPLHF. The CDR3 nucleotides read TGTGCCAGCAGCTTGACCTATAATTCACCCCTCCACTTT.

This clonotype was seen ten or more times. The chain employs TRBV7-2 and TRBJ2-7; tentative D call: TRBD2 (6 bases). The CDR3 is made up of 15 amino acids. Per germline, CDR1 SGHTA and CDR2 FQGNSA. Trimming removed 1 base from V and 4 bases from J, with 14 bases in between. The CDR3 coding sequence is TGTGCCAGCAGCTTAGAAGGGGACTCCCAGTACGAGCAGTACTTC. Encoded protein: CASSLEGDSQYEQYF.

The sample holds a few counts of this clonotype. The gene calls are TRBV28 and TRBJ2-5, with 7 positions matching TRBD2. Germline loops: CDR1 MDHEN, CDR2 SYDVKM. There are 16 residues in the CDR3. The trim removed 6 bases at V and 0 bases at J, leaving 10 bases unmatched. CDR3 DNA: TGTGCCAGCAGCCTAGCGGTGGCCCTGTACCAAGAGACCCAGTACTTC. Translation: CASSLAVALYQETQYF.

This clonotype occurred many times. The gene calls are TRBV7-9 and TRBJ1-2; 9 bases fit TRBD1. There are 15 residues in the CDR3. CDR1 and CDR2 from the germline V gene are SEHNR and FQNEAQ (reference sequence). V trimming: 5 bases; J trimming: 0 bases; junction bases outside the gene matches: 4. The CDR3 here is CASSPWDRANYGYTF. DNA of the CDR3: TGTGCCAGCAGCCCCTGGGACAGGGCTAACTATGGCTACACCTTC. Looking up the rest from reference TRBV7-9 and TRBJ1-2 gives the full variable domain: DTGVSQNPRHKITKRGQNVTFRCDPISEHNRLYWYRQTLGQGPEFLTYFQNEAQLEKSRLLSDRFSAERPKGSFSTLEIQRTEQGDSAMYLCASSPWDRANYGYTFGSGTRLTVV.

The chain couples TRBV19 to TRBJ1-1; 7 nucleotides line up with TRBD1. The CDR3 spans 16 residues. Per the germline V gene, CDR1 is LNHDA and CDR2 is SQIVND (reference sequence). The junction had 7 bases not matched to a gene; V was cut back by 2 bases and J by 1 base. This CDR3 reads CASSIIGGRENTEAFF. CDR3 DNA sequence: TGTGCCAGTAGTATAATAGGGGGCAGAGAGAACACTGAAGCTTTCTTT.

This clonotype was observed at least ten times. The rearrangement joins TRBV7-2 to TRBJ2-3, with D possibly being TRBD2 (5 bases). Trimming left V 5 bases short and J 1 base short, with 13 bases between. Germline-derived CDR1 and CDR2 are SGHTA and FQGNSA. This CDR3 comprises 15 residues. CDR3 loop: CASSVNRAGTDTQYF. In DNA, the CDR3 is TGTGCCAGCAGCGTAAACCGAGCGGGCACAGATACGCAGTATTTT.

The V gene is TRBV20-1, the J gene TRBJ2-5; 9 bases map to TRBD2. This CDR3 comprises 14 residues. Germline assignment: CDR1 DFQATT and CDR2 SNEGSKA (reference sequence). J gave up 5 bases and V 1 base, and 5 bases lay outside the gene matches. CDR3 sequence reads: CSARVSGSFETQYF. The CDR3 bases are TGCAGTGCTAGAGTTAGCGGGAGTTTCGAGACCCAGTACTTC.

V is TRBV6-6 and J is TRBJ1-3, with a possible D match to TRBD1 (6 bases). The CDR3 loop spans 17 amino acids. Germline values: CDR1 MNHNY, CDR2 SVGAGI (reference sequence). Trimming took 4 bases from V and 7 from J, leaving 23 bases between them. The CDR3 DNA sequence: TGTGCCAGCAGTTTTTTTTCCCTTGACAGGAATCGCAACACCATATATTTT. Its protein is CASSFFSLDRNRNTIYF.

This clonotype was picked up many times. This chain joins TRBV28 and TRBJ1-5; no firm D call. This CDR3 is built from 15 residues. Germline-derived CDR1 and CDR2 are MDHEN and SYDVKM. V was pared by 6 bases and J by 7 bases, with 19 bases between. CDR3 in amino acids: CASRRQSAGAQPQHF. The CDR3 DNA reads as TGTGCCAGCAGACGTCAGAGCGCGGGCGCCCAGCCCCAGCATTTT.

This clonotype was detected only a few times. The rearrangement joins TRBV5-6 to TRBJ2-1; D is perhaps TRBD2 (6 bases). Germline V gene data show CDR1 as SGHDT and CDR2 as YYEEEE. This CDR3 region has 14 residues. The V end was cut by 4 bases, the J end by 10 bases, with 18 bases between. The CDR3 loop is CASSLGGLGREQFF. The DNA for the CDR3 is TGTGCCAGCAGCCTGGGGGGTTTGGGCAGGGAGCAGTTCTTC.

The chain combines TRBV4-1 with TRBJ2-1, with 7 bases lining up with TRBD2. The V and J ends lost 1 base and 2 bases, in that order; junction bases with no gene match: 2. Germline CDR1 and CDR2: MGHRA and YSYEKL. CDR3 size: 15 residues. The CDR3 nucleotides are TGCGCCAGCAGCCAAGGAGCGGGGCCCTACAATGAGCAGTTCTTC. Protein product: CASSQGAGPYNEQFF.

The rearrangement uses TRBV5-1 and TRBJ2-4; 9 bases match TRBD1. With 4 bases clipped from V and 6 bases from J, the junction kept 5 bases outside the gene matches. Germline V CDR1 and CDR2: SGHRS, YFSETQ. The CDR3 spans 14 residues. The CDR3 spells CASSHGQGRNIQYF. DNA of the CDR3: TGCGCCAGCAGCCACGGACAGGGGAGAAACATTCAGTACTTC.

This chain connects TRBV28 to TRBJ1-4, with D uncertain. V was trimmed by 3 bases and J by 11 bases, leaving 16 bases between them. CDR1 MDHEN and CDR2 SYDVKM come from the germline V gene. The CDR3 totals 14 residues. DNA for the CDR3: TGTGCCAGCAGTTTGGGGAGTCACCCGGCTAAACTGTTTTTT. Its protein product is CASSLGSHPAKLFF.

The chain is built from TRBV28 and TRBJ2-7; no definite D call. V gave up 7 bases and J gave up 0 bases, with 10 bases separating them. Germline loops: CDR1 MDHEN, CDR2 SYDVKM. The CDR3 is 13 residues long. In DNA, the CDR3 is TGTGCCAGCATTGCGTATTCCTCCTACGAGCAGTACTTC. This encodes CASIAYSSYEQYF. Full variable domain (rest looked up from reference TRBV28 and TRBJ2-7): DVKVTQSSRYLVKRTGEKVFLECVQDMDHENMFWYRQDPGLGLRLIYFSYDVKMKEKGDIPEGYSVSREKKERFSLILESASTNQTSMYLCASIAYSSYEQYFGPGTRLTVT.

There are a few counts of this clonotype. The chain carries TRBV12-3 or TRBV12-4 and TRBJ2-5; D unclear. Trimming left V 5 bases short and J 4 bases short, with 8 bases between. The CDR3 sequence is 12 residues long. CDR3 region: CASSGAPETQYF. The CDR3 nucleotides read TGTGCCAGCAGTGGCGCCCCAGAGACCCAGTACTTC.

V is TRBV12-3 or TRBV12-4 and J is TRBJ2-1; D may correspond to TRBD1 or TRBD2 (5 bases each). V dropped 3 bases and J dropped 7 bases, with 16 bases sitting between them. The CDR3 totals 15 residues. This chain's CDR3 is CASSFGERWGNEQFF. In DNA form, the CDR3 reads TGTGCCAGCAGTTTTGGGGAAAGGTGGGGGAATGAGCAGTTCTTC.

This clonotype was counted only a few times. CDR3 nucleotide sequence: TGTGCCAGCAGAATTACAGGGGCCTACGAGCAGTACTTC. Its translation: CASRITGAYEQYF. The chain is built from TRBV6-5 and TRBJ2-7, with 7 bases lining up with TRBD1. CDR1 and CDR2 from the germline V gene are MNHEY and SVGAGI. The V segment lost 6 bases and the J segment 2 bases; nucleotides outside the gene matches: 4. The CDR3 sequence is 13 residues long.

This clonotype was counted a few times. This rearrangement joins TRBV5-6 to TRBJ1-2; 7 nucleotides agree with TRBD1. Losses at the gene ends were 0 bases for V and 7 bases for J; bases not matched to a gene: 6. The CDR3 runs 14 residues. In germline, CDR1 is SGHDT, CDR2 YYEEEE. The CDR3 region is CASSLVHDRAGYTF. CDR3 sequence (DNA): TGTGCCAGCAGCTTGGTCCACGACAGGGCTGGCTACACCTTC.

This chain uses TRBV7-3 with TRBJ1-2; weak D call: TRBD1 (5 bases). Trimming took 5 bases from V and 3 from J, leaving 13 bases between them. The CDR3 covers 14 residues. Germline lookup yields CDR1 SGHTA and CDR2 FQGTGA. The CDR3, as DNA: TGTGCCAGCAGCCTGGACGGGGCATACTATGGCTACACCTTC. It is translated as CASSLDGAYYGYTF.

This chain uses TRBV19 with TRBJ1-5, with D possibly matching TRBD1 (5 bases). From germline, CDR1 is LNHDA and CDR2 SQIVND (reference sequence). CDR3 length: 16 residues. V was cut by 5 bases and J by 3 bases, with 17 bases left in between. The CDR3 loop is CASSLRQTATNQPQHF. The CDR3 region has the DNA TGTGCCAGTAGTCTCCGACAGACAGCTACCAATCAGCCCCAGCATTTT.

The chain is built from TRBV28 and TRBJ1-5; D not certain. Trimming pared 7 bases from V and 5 bases from J, leaving 12 bases between. The CDR3 loop spans 13 amino acids. Germline V gene lookup returns CDR1 MDHEN and CDR2 SYDVKM. The CDR3 is CASIADRDQPQHF. The CDR3 nucleotides are TGTGCCAGCATCGCGGACCGGGATCAGCCCCAGCATTTT.

This clonotype came up a few times. The chain is built from TRBV19 and TRBJ1-6; no definite D call. The germline CDR1 and CDR2 sequences are LNHDA and SQIVND (reference sequence). This CDR3 comprises 15 residues. Trimming took off 3 bases at V and 8 bases at J, with 14 bases between the two ends. The CDR3 bases are TGTGCCAGTAGTATTGACCGGACCGCAGATTCACCCCTCCACTTT. This encodes CASSIDRTADSPLHF.

This clonotype was picked up many times. The chain combines TRBV7-2 with TRBJ2-1, with D uncertain. The CDR3 sequence is 17 residues long. Germline assignment: CDR1 SGHTA and CDR2 FQGNSA. Trimming removed 2 bases at V and 4 bases at J, with 18 bases between. The CDR3 DNA follows: TGTGCCAGCAGCTTAAGGGTGGGCTTCGCAAATTACAATGAGCAGTTCTTC. This codes for CASSLRVGFANYNEQFF.

There are a few counts of this clonotype. The rearrangement uses TRBV24-1 and TRBJ2-1, with TRBD2 matching over 11 bases. The germline CDR1 and CDR2 sequences are KGHDR and SFDVKD. The ends lost 3 bases at V and 7 bases at J; junction bases unmatched: 7. CDR3 size: 16 residues. The CDR3 sequence is CATSDPSGRPGNEQFF. The DNA of the CDR3 is TGTGCCACCAGTGATCCTAGCGGGAGGCCAGGGAATGAGCAGTTCTTC.

The chain uses TRBV6-5 and TRBJ2-1; 8 bases match TRBD1. The CDR3 consists of 14 residues. V lost 0 bases and J lost 8; bases outside the gene matches: 3. Per the germline V gene, CDR1 is MNHEY and CDR2 is SVGAGI. The CDR3 spells CASSYSWGQDEQFF. CDR3 nucleotide sequence: TGTGCCAGCAGTTACTCCTGGGGACAGGATGAGCAGTTCTTC.

This clonotype was counted a few times. The CDR3 loop reads CASSLTSIHEQYF. The CDR3, as DNA: TGTGCCAGCAGTTTAACTAGCATCCACGAGCAGTACTTC. V and J are TRBV27 and TRBJ2-7, with D possibly being TRBD2 (6 bases). Per the germline V gene, CDR1 is MNHEY and CDR2 is SMNVEV (reference sequence). Trimming took off 2 bases at V and 5 bases at J, with 10 bases between the two ends. This CDR3 contains 13 residues.

This clonotype was counted ten times or more. The V gene is TRBV5-6, the J gene TRBJ1-2; D is unresolved. V lost 3 bases and J 0 bases, leaving 15 bases between the germline ends. Germline CDR1 reads SGHDT; CDR2 reads YYEEEE. The CDR3 runs 16 residues. DNA for the CDR3: TGTGCCAGCAGCTCCGCCGGGGTCCTAGCTAACTATGGCTACACCTTC. This codes for CASSSAGVLANYGYTF.